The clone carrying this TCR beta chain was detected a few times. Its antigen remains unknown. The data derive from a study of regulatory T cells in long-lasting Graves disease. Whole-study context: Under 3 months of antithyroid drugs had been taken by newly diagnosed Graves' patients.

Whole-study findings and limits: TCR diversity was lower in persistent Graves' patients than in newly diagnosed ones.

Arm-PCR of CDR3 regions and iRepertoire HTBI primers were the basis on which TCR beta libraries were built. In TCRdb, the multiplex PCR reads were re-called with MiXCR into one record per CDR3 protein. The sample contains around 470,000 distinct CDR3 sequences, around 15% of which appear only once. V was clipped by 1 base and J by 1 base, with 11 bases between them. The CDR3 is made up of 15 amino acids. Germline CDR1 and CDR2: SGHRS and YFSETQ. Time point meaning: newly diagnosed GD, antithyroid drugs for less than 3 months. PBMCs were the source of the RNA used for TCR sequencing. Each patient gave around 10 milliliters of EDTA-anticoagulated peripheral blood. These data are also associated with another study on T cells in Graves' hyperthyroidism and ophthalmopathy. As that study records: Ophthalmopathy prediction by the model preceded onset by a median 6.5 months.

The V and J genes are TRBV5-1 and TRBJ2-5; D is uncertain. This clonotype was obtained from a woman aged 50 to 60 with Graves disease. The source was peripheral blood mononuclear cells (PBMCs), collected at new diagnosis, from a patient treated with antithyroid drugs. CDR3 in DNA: TGCGCCAGCAGCTTGAGGCCGGGCAGCCAAGAGACCCAGTACTTC. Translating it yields CASSLRPGSQETQYF.